This T cell receptor (beta chain) was profiled in a study of beta chain features in type 1 diabetes. CD4+ naive, central memory, regulatory and stem cell-like memory cells were sorted via CD45RO/CCR7/CD25/CD127/CD95/CD27. Overall study findings and caveats: Moderate yet significant TCRB CDR3 shortening was seen in Type 1 diabetes patients in all four CD4+ subsets. Insertions were fewer and deletions more numerous at VDJ junctions in type 1 diabetes patients. It was not settled here whether HLA type affects TCRB rearrangement.

Trimming took 0 bases from V and 2 from J, leaving 8 bases between them. This CDR3 is built from 14 residues. Germline CDR1 is SGHRS and CDR2 is YFSETQ. Concerning this clone: The antigen is undetermined.

TCRB transcripts that were expressed got sequenced, as all of the isolated RNA had been reverse transcribed. Some clones are missing from TCRdb's copy, which holds only in-frame ones; the method was immunoSEQ multiplex PCR. Of roughly 220,000 clones listed, more than 15% are singletons. This receptor was taken from a man between 25 and 39 years old with type 1 diabetes. Sequencing was performed on naive CD4+ T cells from blood. The rearrangement uses TRBV5-1 and TRBJ2-5; D unclear. This CDR3 reads CASSLDDGQETQYF. CDR3 in DNA: TGCGCCAGCAGCTTGGATGACGGACAAGAGACCCAGTACTTC.